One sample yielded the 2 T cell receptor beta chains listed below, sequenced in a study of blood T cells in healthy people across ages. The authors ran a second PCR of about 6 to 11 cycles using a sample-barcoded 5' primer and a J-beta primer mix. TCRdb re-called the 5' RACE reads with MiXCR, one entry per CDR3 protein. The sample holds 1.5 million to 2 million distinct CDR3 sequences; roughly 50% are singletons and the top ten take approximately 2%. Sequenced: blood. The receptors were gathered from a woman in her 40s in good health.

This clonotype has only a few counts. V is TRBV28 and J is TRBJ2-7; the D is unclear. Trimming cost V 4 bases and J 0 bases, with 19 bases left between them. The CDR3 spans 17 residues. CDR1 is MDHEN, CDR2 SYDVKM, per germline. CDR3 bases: TGTGCCAGCAGTTCCCTATCGGGCGAACACAGCTCCTACGAGCAGTACTTC. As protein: CASSSLSGEHSSYEQYF.

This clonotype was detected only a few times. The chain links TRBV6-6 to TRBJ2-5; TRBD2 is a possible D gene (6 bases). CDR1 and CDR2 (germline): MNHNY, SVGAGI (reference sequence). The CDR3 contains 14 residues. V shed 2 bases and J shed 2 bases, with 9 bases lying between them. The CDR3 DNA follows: TGTGCCAGCAGTTACGCGCTAGCGCAAGAGACCCAGTACTTC. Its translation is CASSYALAQETQYF.